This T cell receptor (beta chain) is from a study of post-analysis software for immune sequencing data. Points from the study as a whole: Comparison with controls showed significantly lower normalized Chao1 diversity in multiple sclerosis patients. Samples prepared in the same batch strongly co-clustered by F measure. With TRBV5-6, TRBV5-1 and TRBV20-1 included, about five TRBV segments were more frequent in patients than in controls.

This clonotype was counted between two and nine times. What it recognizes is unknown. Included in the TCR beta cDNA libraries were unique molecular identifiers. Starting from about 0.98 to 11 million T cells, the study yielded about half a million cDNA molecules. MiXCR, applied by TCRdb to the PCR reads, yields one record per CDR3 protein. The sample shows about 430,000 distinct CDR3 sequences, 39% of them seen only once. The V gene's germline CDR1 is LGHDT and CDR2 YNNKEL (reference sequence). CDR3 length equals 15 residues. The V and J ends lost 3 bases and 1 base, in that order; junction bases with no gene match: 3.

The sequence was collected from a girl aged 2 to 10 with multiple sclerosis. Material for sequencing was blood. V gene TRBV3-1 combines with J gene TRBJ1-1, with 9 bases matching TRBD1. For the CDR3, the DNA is TGTGCCAGCAGCCAGAGGGACAGGGCGAACACTGAAGCTTTCTTT. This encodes CASSQRDRANTEAFF. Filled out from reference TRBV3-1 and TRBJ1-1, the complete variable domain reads DTAVSQTPKYLVTQMGNDKSIKCEQNLGHDTMYWYKQDSKKFLKIMFSYNNKELIINETVPNRFSPKSPDKAHLNLHINSLELGDSAVYFCASSQRDRANTEAFFGQGTRLTVV.